The clone carrying this TCR beta chain was recorded only once. This specimen comes from a study of blood T cell repertoires in COVID-19. About the study: The United States, Italy and Spain supplied acute and convalescent COVID-19 samples. PBMCs, B-cell-depleted T cells, or T cells provided the cDNA or gDNA that made up the material.

In the authors' methods: Cell counts per sample came from amplifying reference gene primers. TCRdb's copy holds only in-frame clones and misses some; the assay was immunoSEQ multiplex PCR. Clonal size and the V and J genes are those of that table, whereas D and trimming came from the DNA. The sample holds 150,000 to 160,000 clones, roughly 80% seen once. The TCR was taken from a man aged 55 to 70 with acute or convalescent COVID-19. Material: peripheral blood.

CDR3 residues: CASSTGTSGTDTQYF. DNA of the CDR3: TGTGCCAGCAGCACGGGGACTAGCGGCACAGATACGCAGTATTTT. The chain uses TRBV4-2 and TRBJ2-3, with 10 bases that match TRBD2. Per the germline V gene, CDR1 is LGHNA and CDR2 is YNFKEQ. This CDR3 spans 15 amino acids. Germline trimming cut 5 bases from V and 1 base from J; bases unmatched to any gene: 3.